Below, 23 T cell receptor beta chains from the same sample are listed, as sequenced in a study of blood T cell repertoires in COVID-19. Here immunoSEQ multiplex PCR was the method, and the copy in TCRdb shows in-frame clones only, minus some. The sample has more than 110,000 clones, roughly four fifths seen once; the top ten hold 1.5% to 2%. The specimen sequenced was PBMCs or T cells enriched from blood (not recorded which). These receptors all come from a woman aged 18-30 years who had been exposed to COVID-19.

The V gene is TRBV20-1, the J gene TRBJ2-7, with 7 positions matching TRBD2. Looked up from germline, CDR1 is DFQATT and CDR2 is SNEGSKA (reference sequence). CDR3 size: 14 residues. The junction had 10 bases not matched to a gene; V was cut back by 3 bases and J by 5 bases. The CDR3 nucleotides are TGCAGTGCTAGTCTCCGGACTAGTGAGAACGAGCAGTACTTC. The encoded protein is CSASLRTSENEQYF.

This sequence joins TRBV11-1 and TRBJ1-6; D gene unclear. V lost 7 bases and J 7 bases, leaving 17 bases between the germline ends. CDR3 length: 15 residues. The germline V gene has CDR1 SGHAT and CDR2 FQDESV (reference sequence). The CDR3 loop reads CASTSRGSKNSPLHF. CDR3 bases: TGTGCCAGCACCTCACGCGGCAGCAAAAATTCACCCCTCCACTTT.

This clone was seen a handful of times. This sequence joins TRBV27 and TRBJ1-5, with 8 nucleotides matching TRBD1. CDR3 length: 15 amino acids. V gave up 6 bases and J gave up 7 bases; unmatched junction bases: 11. Looked up from germline, CDR1 is MNHEY and CDR2 is SMNVEV (reference sequence). The CDR3 DNA sequence: TGTGCCAGCAGACCCCTCGGACAGGGAGAACAGCCCCAGCATTTT. This translates into CASRPLGQGEQPQHF.

The V call is TRBV7-2, the J call TRBJ2-5; D is uncertain. With 6 bases removed from V and 2 bases from J, the gap between germline ends came to 22 bases. Germline lookup yields CDR1 SGHTA and CDR2 FQGNSA. This CDR3 has 17 residues. The CDR3 DNA reads TGTGCCAGCAGTCCGACAAGCCTCTCCTCGATACAAGAGACCCAGTACTTC. Amino acid sequence: CASSPTSLSSIQETQYF.

This rearrangement joins TRBV3-1 (or the pseudogene TRBV3-2) to TRBJ2-5, with 9 bases identical to TRBD1. With 3 bases clipped from V and 5 bases from J, the junction kept 7 bases outside the gene matches. This CDR3 spans 15 amino acids. Looked up from germline, CDR1 is LGHDT and CDR2 is YNNKEL (reference sequence). The CDR3 region is CASSQPGTGYETQYF. In DNA, the CDR3 is TGTGCCAGCAGCCAGCCCGGGACAGGGTACGAGACCCAGTACTTC.

The J gene is TRBJ1-4, the V gene TRBV7-6; TRBD1 matches 8 bases. Looked up from germline, CDR1 is SGHVS and CDR2 is FNYEAQ. CDR3 length: 15 amino acids. Losses at the gene ends were 5 bases for V and 6 bases for J; bases not matched to a gene: 8. CDR3 nucleotides: TGTGCCAGCAGCCCGATGACAGGGGACGATGAAAAACTGTTTTTT. It translates to CASSPMTGDDEKLFF. Drawing the rest from reference TRBV7-6 and TRBJ1-4, the complete variable domain is GAGVSQSPRYKVTKRGQDVALRCDPISGHVSLYWYRQALGQGPEFLTYFNYEAQQDKSGLPNDRFSAERPEGSISTLTIQRTEQRDSAMYRCASSPMTGDDEKLFFGSGTQLSVL.

This chain uses TRBV5-6 with TRBJ1-6; 7 bases are a match to TRBD1. In germline, CDR1 is SGHDT, CDR2 YYEEEE. The junction had 4 bases not matched to a gene; V was cut back by 1 base and J by 3 bases. CDR3 length: 16 residues. CDR3 sequence: CASSLKGQDYNSPLHF. DNA of the CDR3: TGTGCCAGCAGCTTGAAAGGACAGGACTATAATTCACCCCTCCACTTT.

This chain connects TRBV6-1 to TRBJ1-6, with 7 bases matching TRBD1. Trimming at V came to 1 base and at J to 6 bases, leaving 3 bases not matched to a gene. This CDR3 spans 15 amino acids. CDR1 MNHNS and CDR2 SASEGT come from the germline V gene. For the CDR3, the DNA is TGTGCCAGCAGTGAAGTGTCAGGGGGTAATTCACCCCTCCACTTT. The encoded protein is CASSEVSGGNSPLHF.

The chain is built from TRBV10-3 and TRBJ2-1; D is possibly TRBD2 (5 bases). V gave up 6 bases and J gave up 6 bases, with 12 bases separating them. Germline V gives CDR1 ENHRY, CDR2 SYGVKD. The CDR3 length is 13 residues. The DNA for the CDR3 is TGTGCCATCAGCGGGGATGCGGCCAATGAGCAGTTCTTC. Its protein product is CAISGDAANEQFF.

The rearrangement links TRBV5-1 to TRBJ2-5, with no clear D. The germline V gene has CDR1 SGHRS and CDR2 YFSETQ. V shed 1 base and J shed 2 bases, with 15 bases lying between them. The CDR3 has 16 residues. The CDR3 nucleotides are TGCGCCAGCAGCTTGTTGCCCCCAGCCGGGCAAGAGACCCAGTACTTC. Encoded protein: CASSLLPPAGQETQYF.

The genes are TRBV6-2 or TRBV6-3 and TRBJ2-3; maybe TRBD2 (6 bases). CDR1 and CDR2 from the germline V gene are MNHEY and SVGEGT. V lost 0 bases, J lost 5 bases, and 12 bases lay in between. The CDR3 loop spans 15 amino acids. The CDR3 DNA sequence: TGTGCCAGCAGTTACTCGTCTAGCGAGAGAGATACGCAGTATTTT. It codes for CASSYSSSERDTQYF.

This clone is a singleton in its sample. The chain recombines TRBV15 with TRBJ2-3; TRBD2 matches 14 bases. Germline CDR1 is LNHNV and CDR2 is YYDKDF (reference sequence). V shed 1 base, J shed 6 bases, and the junction held 9 bases outside the gene matches. The CDR3 totals 18 residues. The CDR3 here is CATSRATGTSGSPDTQYF. CDR3 coding DNA: TGTGCCACCAGCAGAGCCACCGGGACTAGCGGGAGTCCGGATACGCAGTATTTT. Using reference TRBV15 and TRBJ2-3 for the parts outside the CDR3, the full variable domain is DAMVIQNPRYQVTQFGKPVTLSCSQTLNHNVMYWYQQKSSQAPKLLFHYYDKDFNNEADTPDNFQSRRPNTSFCFLDIRSPGLGDTAMYLCATSRATGTSGSPDTQYFGPGTRLTVL.

The gene calls are TRBV10-3 and TRBJ2-5; D is undetermined. The CDR3 is 12 amino acids. Germline V gives CDR1 ENHRY, CDR2 SYGVKD. V lost 0 bases and J lost 4, with 3 bases in between. CDR3 region: CAISESRETQYF. The CDR3 DNA sequence: TGTGCCATCAGTGAGTCGAGAGAGACCCAGTACTTC.

V and J are TRBV14 and TRBJ1-1, with D possibly being TRBD1 (6 bases). Germline-derived CDR1 and CDR2 are SGHDN and FVKESK. With 4 bases removed from V and 1 base from J, the gap between germline ends came to 10 bases. The CDR3 extends over 14 amino acids. The DNA of the CDR3 is TGTGCCAGCAGCCCGGACAGATGGAACACTGAAGCTTTCTTT. It encodes CASSPDRWNTEAFF.

This clone was seen a few times. The V call is TRBV7-6, the J call TRBJ1-6, with 9 bases fitting TRBD1. Germline loops: CDR1 SGHVS, CDR2 FNYEAQ. This CDR3 spans 17 amino acids. V lost 5 bases, J lost 7 bases, and 12 bases stayed unmatched. CDR3 nucleotide sequence: TGTGCCAGCAGCACCAGACCGGGACAGGGTAGCAATTCACCCCTCCACTTT. Amino acids: CASSTRPGQGSNSPLHF.

This rearrangement joins TRBV7-9 to TRBJ2-1; TRBD2 is a possible D gene (6 bases). V was clipped by 5 bases and J by 0 bases, with 14 bases between them. Germline CDR1 is SEHNR and CDR2 is FQNEAQ (reference sequence). This CDR3 has 16 amino acids. The chain's CDR3 is CASSRRRESSYNEQFF. CDR3 DNA sequence: TGTGCCAGCAGCCGGAGGAGGGAGAGCTCCTACAATGAGCAGTTCTTC.

The rearrangement links TRBV24-1 to TRBJ2-7; TRBD1 matches at 8 bases. The CDR3 is 21 amino acids. Trimming removed 3 bases from V and 6 bases from J; junction bases left unmatched: 27. The germline V gene has CDR1 KGHDR and CDR2 SFDVKD. Here the CDR3 reads CATSDLMPSRDRPPFVGEQYF. The CDR3 DNA sequence: TGTGCCACCAGTGATCTGATGCCGAGCCGGGACAGGCCGCCCTTCGTTGGCGAGCAGTACTTC.

V and J are TRBV30 and TRBJ1-5, with 7 bases matching TRBD1. V lost 0 bases to trimming and J lost 4 bases; unmatched junction nucleotides: 6. CDR1 GTSNPN and CDR2 SVGIG come from the germline V gene (reference sequence). The CDR3 contains 15 residues. Here the CDR3 DNA reads TGTGCCTGGAGTGTCAGGGGGTCTTTGAATCAGCCCCAGCATTTT. Translated: CAWSVRGSLNQPQHF.

The rearrangement uses TRBV30 and TRBJ1-5; the D is unclear. Trimming removed 2 bases from V and 9 bases from J, with 11 bases in between. The germline V gene encodes CDR1 GTSNPN and CDR2 SVGIG (reference sequence). The CDR3 contains 12 residues. In nucleotides, the CDR3 is TGTGCCTGGAGTACACCCCTAGGGCCCCAGCATTTT. It is translated as CAWSTPLGPQHF. The complete variable domain, with remaining parts taken from reference TRBV30 and TRBJ1-5, reads SQTIHQWPATLVQPVGSPLSLECTVEGTSNPNLYWYRQAAGRGLQLLFYSVGIGQISSEVPQNLSASRPQDRQFILSSKKLLLSDSGFYLCAWSTPLGPQHFGDGTRLSIL.

The chain has TRBV19 and TRBJ1-3, with a weak D call TRBD1 (5 bases). V was clipped by 2 bases and J by 3 bases, with 11 bases between them. This CDR3 is 15 amino acids long. Germline CDR1 is LNHDA and CDR2 is SQIVND (reference sequence). CDR3 nucleotide sequence: TGTGCCAGTAGTATATCGGGGGGTCTTGGAAACACCATATATTTT. Encoded protein: CASSISGGLGNTIYF.

The V gene is TRBV7-2, the J gene TRBJ2-7, with a weak D call TRBD1 (5 bases). The CDR3 totals 12 residues. Germline V lookup: CDR1 SGHTA, CDR2 FQGNSA. The V end lost 1 base, the J end lost 6 bases, and 7 bases lay between the germline ends. The CDR3 DNA sequence: TGTGCCAGCAGCTTAGTCAGGGCCGAGCAGTACTTC. Translated, it gives CASSLVRAEQYF.

The rearrangement joins TRBV6-1 to TRBJ2-1, with D unresolved. Trimming took off 1 base at V and 8 bases at J, with 9 bases between the two ends. In germline, CDR1 is MNHNS, CDR2 SASEGT. The CDR3 has 13 residues. Written as DNA, the CDR3 is TGTGCCAGCAGTGAAGGTAGAGTCGATGAGCAGTTCTTC. Its translation: CASSEGRVDEQFF.

V and J are TRBV21-1 and TRBJ1-1; the table assigns TRBD1, which was not confirmed against the DNA. TRBV21-1 is designated a pseudogene. CDR3 length equals 15 residues. In DNA, the CDR3 is TGTGCCAGCAGCAAAGTAGCAGGGCTGAACACTGAAGCTTTCTTT. It is translated as CASSKVAGLNTEAFF.